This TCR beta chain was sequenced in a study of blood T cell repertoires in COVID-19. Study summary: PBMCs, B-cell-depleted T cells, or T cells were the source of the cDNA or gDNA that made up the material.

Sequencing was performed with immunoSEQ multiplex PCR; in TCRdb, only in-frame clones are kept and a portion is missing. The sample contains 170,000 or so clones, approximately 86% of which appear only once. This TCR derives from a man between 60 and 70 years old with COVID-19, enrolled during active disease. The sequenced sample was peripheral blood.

The CDR3 DNA sequence: TGTGCCAGCAGCCCCCTCCGCGGGGAGCTGTTTTTT. It translates to CASSPLRGELFF. The chain is built from TRBV7-2 and TRBJ2-2; the D is unclear. This CDR3 spans 12 amino acids. Trimming took off 5 bases at V and 7 bases at J, with 8 bases between the two ends. The germline gives CDR1 SGHTA, CDR2 FQGNSA. The whole variable domain, remainder taken from reference TRBV7-2 and TRBJ2-2, is GAGVSQSPSNKVTEKGKDVELRCDPISGHTALYWYRQSLGQGLEFLIYFQGNSAPDKSGLPSDRFSAERTGGSVSTLTIQRTQQEDSAVYLCASSPLRGELFFGEGSRLTVL.